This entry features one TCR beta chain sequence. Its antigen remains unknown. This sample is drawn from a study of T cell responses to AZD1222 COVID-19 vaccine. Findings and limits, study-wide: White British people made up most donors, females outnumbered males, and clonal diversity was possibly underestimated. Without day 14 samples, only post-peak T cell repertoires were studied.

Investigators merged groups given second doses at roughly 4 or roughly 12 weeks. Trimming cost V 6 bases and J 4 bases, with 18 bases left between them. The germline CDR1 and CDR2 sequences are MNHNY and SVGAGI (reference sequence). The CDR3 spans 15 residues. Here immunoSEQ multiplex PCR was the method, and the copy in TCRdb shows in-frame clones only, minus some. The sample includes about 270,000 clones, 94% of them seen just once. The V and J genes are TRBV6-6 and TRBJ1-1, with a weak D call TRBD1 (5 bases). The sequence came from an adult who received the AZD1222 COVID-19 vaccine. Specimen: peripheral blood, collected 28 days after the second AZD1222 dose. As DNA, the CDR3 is TGTGCCAGCAGCCTGGGTCTGGAGAGGGGCACTGAAGCTTTCTTT. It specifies CASSLGLERGTEAFF.